This T cell receptor beta chain was sequenced during a study of T cells in localized non-small cell lung cancer. The study's findings and limits: Among the tissues sampled, uninvolved adjacent lung had the highest T cell clonality, above tumor.

Comments on this clone: Its antigen remains unidentified.

Clones were read by immunoSEQ multiplex PCR, and TCRdb kept only the in-frame ones, dropping some. The sample yields over 70,000 clones, approximately 90% seen once. The CDR3 is 12 amino acids. The V end lost 2 bases, the J end lost 9 bases, and 8 bases lay between the germline ends. Per germline, CDR1 MNHEY and CDR2 SVGAGI. The sample in question was PBMCs, obtained before any cancer treatment. The V call is TRBV6-5, the J call TRBJ2-4; no reliable D call. The source is a woman between 35 and 70 years old with stage II squamous cell lung carcinoma. CDR3 sequence reads: CASSYPGGIQYF. CDR3 coding DNA: TGTGCCAGCAGTTACCCGGGCGGCATTCAGTACTTC.